Listed below are T cell receptor beta chains from one sample, sequenced in a study of early T cells in non-severe SARS-CoV-2 infection. MiXCR was run by TCRdb on the 5' RACE reads, yielding one entry per CDR3 protein. Here the sample spans roughly 50,000 distinct CDR3 sequences, about 7.6% being singletons. The input for sequencing was whole blood, taken at baseline. These TCRs come from an adult who was a healthcare worker with PCR-confirmed SARS-CoV-2 infection or an uninfected control (not recorded which). Each CDR3 is given with its conserved first and last residue.

V gene	J gene	CDR3 protein
TRBV2	TRBJ2-7	CASSAEPYRGSSYEQYF
TRBV5-5	TRBJ1-2	CASSLGGNYGYTF
TRBV10-1	TRBJ1-4	CASTGGEGTTHEKLFF
TRBV28	TRBJ1-5	CASSLRGQPQHF
TRBV24-1	TRBJ2-5	CATSGTVQETQYF
TRBV7-3	TRBJ1-1	CASSEGVNTEAFF
TRBV30	TRBJ2-1	CAGEREELYNEQFF
TRBV2	TRBJ2-1	CASSPSGDNEQFF
TRBV7-9	TRBJ1-5	CASSFDAQGLSQHF
TRBV29-1	TRBJ1-3	CSAGRRDSGNTIYF
TRBV7-8	TRBJ2-7	CASSLSGRHEQYF
TRBV18	TRBJ1-2	CASSPTTDRGRYGYTF
TRBV6-5	TRBJ2-5	CASRTSAGTQYF
TRBV7-7	TRBJ2-5	CASSTGRGQETQYF
TRBV25-1	TRBJ2-3	CASSENRRLASTDTQYF
TRBV3-1	TRBJ2-7	CASSHSASYEQYF
TRBV27	TRBJ2-5	CASSFIGSQETQYF
TRBV16	TRBJ1-1	CASSQIVGVTEAFF
TRBV7-9	TRBJ2-5	CASRAGGETQYF
TRBV6-2/TRBV6-3	TRBJ1-1	CASRGEDRVPAFF
TRBV5-1	TRBJ2-6	CASSIGTGAVGANVLTF
TRBV24-1	TRBJ2-2	CATRSTGDTGELFF
TRBV9	TRBJ1-1	CASSVGPVGTEAFF
TRBV20-1	TRBJ2-7	CSAEEYEQYF
TRBV5-6	TRBJ1-1	CASSWGKWTEAFF
TRBV7-3	TRBJ1-1	CASSLSTGNTEAFF
TRBV28	TRBJ2-7	CASSGGMRGLSTYEQYF
TRBV20-1	TRBJ2-1	CSATSRERLTEQFF
TRBV6-5	TRBJ2-7	CASSYSTDTYEQYF